The 2 T cell receptor beta chains below were found in one sample sequenced in a study of blood T cell repertoires in COVID-19. TCRdb's table, derived via immunoSEQ multiplex PCR, lists solely in-frame clones and lacks some. Here the sample spans some 200,000 clones, 80% to 85% being singletons. Sequencing used peripheral blood. All receptors come from a woman between 40 and 50 years old with acute or convalescent COVID-19.

The V gene is TRBV27, the J gene TRBJ2-5, with TRBD1 matching 7 bases. The CDR3 contains 16 residues. V trimming: 3 bases; J trimming: 4 bases; junction bases outside the gene matches: 11. Per the germline V gene, CDR1 is MNHEY and CDR2 is SMNVEV (reference sequence). CDR3 in DNA: TGTGCCAGCAGTTTCCTCCCAGGGGGTGCTAGAGAGACCCAGTACTTC. This gives the protein CASSFLPGGARETQYF.

The CDR3 sequence is CASSEDRALALQPQHF. The CDR3 DNA is TGTGCCAGTAGTGAAGACAGGGCCCTGGCCCTTCAGCCCCAGCATTTT. The V call is TRBV19, the J call TRBJ1-5; 7 nucleotides match TRBD1. Germline V gene sequence: CDR1 LNHDA, CDR2 SQIVND (reference sequence). The CDR3 length is 16 residues. The ends lost 5 bases at V and 6 bases at J; junction bases unmatched: 13.